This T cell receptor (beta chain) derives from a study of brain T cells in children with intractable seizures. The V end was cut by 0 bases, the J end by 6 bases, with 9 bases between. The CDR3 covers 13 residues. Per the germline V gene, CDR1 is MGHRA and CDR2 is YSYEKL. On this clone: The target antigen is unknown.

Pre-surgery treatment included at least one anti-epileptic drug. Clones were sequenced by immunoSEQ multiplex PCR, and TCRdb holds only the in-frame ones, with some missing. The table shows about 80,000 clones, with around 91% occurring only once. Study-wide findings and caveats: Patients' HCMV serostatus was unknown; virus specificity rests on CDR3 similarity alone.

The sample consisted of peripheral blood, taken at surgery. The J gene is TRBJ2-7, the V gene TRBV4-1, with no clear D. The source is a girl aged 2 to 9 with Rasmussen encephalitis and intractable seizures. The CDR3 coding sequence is TGCGCCAGCAGCCAAGATGGTAGGCTCGAGCAGTACTTC. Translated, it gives CASSQDGRLEQYF.